This passage covers 12 T cell receptor beta chains from one sample sequenced in a study of cytomegalovirus exposure and HLA in healthy donors. Vbeta (60) and Jbeta (13) primers were used in the PCR. Assay: immunoSEQ multiplex PCR; the TCRdb copy retains only in-frame clones and omits some. This table has over 150,000 clones, roughly 74% appearing once. Sequencing used PBMCs. These receptor sequences come from a male donor in good health and CMV-seronegative.

This clone has a single count. The chain joins TRBV19 to TRBJ1-5; 9 nucleotides match TRBD1. The CDR3 consists of 14 residues. V was pared by 4 bases and J by 4 bases, with 2 bases of the junction left unmatched. Germline lookup yields CDR1 LNHDA and CDR2 SQIVND (reference sequence). The CDR3 region is CASSRGQGNQPQHF. The CDR3, as DNA: TGTGCCAGTAGTAGAGGACAGGGGAATCAGCCCCAGCATTTT.

V is TRBV10-1 and J is TRBJ2-6, with D hard to call. Germline CDR1 is WNHNN and CDR2 is SYGVQD (reference sequence). The V gene lost 11 bases and the J gene lost 0 bases, with 8 bases spanning the gap. The CDR3 has 13 amino acids. CDR3 region: CAGKSSGANVLTF. CDR3 coding DNA: TGCGCCGGCAAGAGCTCTGGGGCCAACGTCCTGACTTTC.

The chain employs TRBV5-1 and TRBJ2-7; D is uncertain. The V end was cut by 0 bases, the J end by 1 base, with 8 bases between. Per the germline V gene, CDR1 is SGHRS and CDR2 is YFSETQ. This CDR3 has 14 amino acids. The CDR3 reads CASSLGRSSYEQYF. Here the CDR3 DNA reads TGCGCCAGCAGCTTGGGCAGATCATCCTACGAGCAGTACTTC.

In nucleotides, the CDR3 is TGCGCCAGCAGCCCCGGACATAACACCGGGGAGCTGTTTTTT. Its translation is CASSPGHNTGELFF. V is TRBV5-1 and J is TRBJ2-2; possibly TRBD1 for D (5 bases). Trimming stripped 4 bases from V and 2 bases from J, with 9 bases between. The CDR3 has 14 amino acids. CDR1 SGHRS and CDR2 YFSETQ come from the germline V gene.

This clone was recorded only once. The chain combines TRBV5-1 with TRBJ2-3; a weak D match, TRBD2 (6 bases). CDR3 length: 16 residues. V was cut by 1 base and J by 3 bases, with 15 bases left in between. Germline V CDR1 and CDR2: SGHRS, YFSETQ. CDR3 DNA sequence: TGCGCCAGCAGCTTGCAAGGTCGGGGGTCAACAGATACGCAGTATTTT. This sequence encodes CASSLQGRGSTDTQYF.

This rearrangement joins TRBV5-1 to TRBJ2-6; 12 nucleotides line up with TRBD2. Germline V CDR1 and CDR2: SGHRS, YFSETQ. Germline trimming cut 0 bases from V and 0 bases from J; bases unmatched to any gene: 7. There are 20 residues in the CDR3. CDR3 sequence: CASSLGASGRVSSGANVLTF. As DNA, the CDR3 is TGCGCCAGCAGCTTGGGGGCTAGCGGGAGGGTATCCTCTGGGGCCAACGTCCTGACTTTC.

The rearrangement links TRBV2 to TRBJ2-5; tentative D call: TRBD1 (5 bases). The CDR3 is made up of 13 amino acids. Germline V gene lookup returns CDR1 SNHLY and CDR2 FYNNEI. Trimming cost V 10 bases and J 5 bases, with 17 bases left between them. CDR3 in amino acids: CATSPGRVETQYF. The CDR3 nucleotides read TGTGCCACCTCACCCGGCAGGGTGGAGACCCAGTACTTC.

This sequence joins TRBV27 and TRBJ2-7; perhaps TRBD1 as D (5 bases). Trimming removed 1 base at V and 6 bases at J, with 7 bases between. The V gene's germline CDR1 is MNHEY and CDR2 SMNVEV (reference sequence). This CDR3 spans 12 amino acids. This chain's CDR3 is CASSLLGLEQYF. The CDR3 DNA is TGTGCCAGCAGTTTATTGGGGCTCGAGCAGTACTTC.

The CDR3 DNA is TGTGCCAGCAGCTCGACAGGGGCCACCGGGGAGCTGTTTTTT. It translates to CASSSTGATGELFF. The gene calls are TRBV11-2 and TRBJ2-2; 8 nucleotides line up with TRBD1. The length of the CDR3 is 14 residues. The V gene end was trimmed by 4 bases and the J gene end by 4 bases; junction bases not matched to a gene: 2. CDR1 and CDR2 from the germline V gene are SGHAT and FQNNGV.

The rearrangement uses TRBV6-5 and TRBJ1-1; the match to TRBD1 covers 12 bases. The CDR3 totals 15 residues. Germline CDR1 reads MNHEY; CDR2 reads SVGAGI. Trimming cost V 5 bases and J 11 bases; bases outside gene matches: 12. CDR3 residues: CASSTRDRGRRGAFF. In DNA, the CDR3 is TGTGCCAGCAGTACTCGGGACAGGGGGCGGCGGGGCGCTTTCTTT.

The chain recombines TRBV2 with TRBJ2-3, with 8 bases identical to TRBD2. Per germline, CDR1 SNHLY and CDR2 FYNNEI. V dropped 7 bases and J dropped 5; count of bases not matched to a gene: 8. The CDR3 extends over 14 amino acids. The CDR3 coding sequence is TGTGCCAGCATTCAGGGACTAGGGGGAGATACGCAGTATTTT. Protein product: CASIQGLGGDTQYF.

This clone came up a few times. The rearrangement links TRBV10-3 to TRBJ2-7, with 9 bases aligning to TRBD2. CDR3 length: 14 amino acids. CDR1 is ENHRY and CDR2 is SYGVKD in the germline V gene. The V gene end was trimmed by 1 base and the J gene end by 9 bases; junction bases not matched to a gene: 7. In DNA form, the CDR3 reads TGTGCCATCAGTGAGTTAGCGGGAGATCGTTTGCAGTACTTC. The encoded protein is CAISELAGDRLQYF.